Ten or more counts support the clone carrying this T cell receptor beta chain. CDR1 is SGHTA, CDR2 FQGNSA, per germline. Trimming cost V 1 base and J 0 bases, with 10 bases left between them. This CDR3 comprises 16 residues. This entry belongs to a study of identical twins. TCRdb recomputed calls from the 5' RACE reads with MiXCR, one row per CDR3 protein. In the table there are 260,000 or so distinct CDR3 sequences, around 7.6% of which are singletons. These same data were also listed under a study on yellow fever vaccine responses in identical twins.

The J gene is TRBJ1-3, the V gene TRBV7-2, with D unresolved. Sequencing used CD8+ T cells sorted from blood. The TCR sequence derives from a woman younger than 30 in good health. The CDR3, as DNA: TGTGCCAGCAGCTTAGAGTCAGTTACCTCTGGAAACACCATATATTTT. Its protein is CASSLESVTSGNTIYF. The variable domain in full, completed from reference TRBV7-2 and TRBJ1-3, reads GAGVSQSPSNKVTEKGKDVELRCDPISGHTALYWYRQSLGQGLEFLIYFQGNSAPDKSGLPSDRFSAERTGGSVSTLTIQRTQQEDSAVYLCASSLESVTSGNTIYFGEGSWLTVV.